This T cell receptor beta chain was sequenced in a study of blood T cell repertoires in COVID-19. Looked up from germline, CDR1 is SGHAT and CDR2 is FQNNGV. The CDR3 is 16 residues long. The ends lost 5 bases at V and 4 bases at J; junction bases unmatched: 7. Only in-frame clones appear in the TCRdb table, and some are missing; sequencing was by immunoSEQ multiplex PCR. Here the sample spans about 130,000 clones, approximately 83% being singletons. Cohort assignment relied on participant-reported clinical history. The receptor was derived from a man aged 50 to 59 who had recovered from COVID-19. The J gene is TRBJ2-5, the V gene TRBV11-2; TRBD2 matches at 13 bases. The source material was PBMCs or T cells enriched from blood (not recorded which). CDR3: CASSGELAGGPETQYF. The CDR3 DNA follows: TGTGCCAGCAGCGGGGAACTAGCGGGGGGGCCAGAGACCCAGTACTTC. The full variable domain, in which reference TRBV11-2 and TRBJ2-5 provide the parts outside the CDR3, is EAGVAQSPRYKIIEKRQSVAFWCNPISGHATLYWYQQILGQGPKLLIQFQNNGVVDDSQLPKDRFSAERLKGVDSTLKIQPAKLEDSAVYLCASSGELAGGPETQYFGPGTRLLVL.